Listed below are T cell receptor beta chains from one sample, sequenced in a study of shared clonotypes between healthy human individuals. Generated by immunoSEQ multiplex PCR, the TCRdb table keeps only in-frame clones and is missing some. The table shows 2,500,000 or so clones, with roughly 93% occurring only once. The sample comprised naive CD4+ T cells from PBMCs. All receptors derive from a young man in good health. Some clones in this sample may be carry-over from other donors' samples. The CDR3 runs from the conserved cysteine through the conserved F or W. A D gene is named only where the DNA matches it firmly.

CASSPFPDRGSYNEQFF TRBD1 TRBJ2-1 TRBV18
CASSLRQPNYEQYF NA TRBJ2-7 TRBV27
CAWSVPRLSREQYF NA TRBJ2-7 TRBV30
CASTQRIPQRREGADTQYF TRBD2 TRBJ2-3 TRBV28
CASSARQGAAFNEQFF TRBD1 TRBJ2-1 TRBV7-6
CASSLIRGQRPNTGELFF NA TRBJ2-2 TRBV11-2
CASSLTGGAAGYTF TRBD1 TRBJ1-2 TRBV5-6
CASSPGQGPGNTIYF TRBD1 TRBJ1-3 TRBV18
CASSLEGGNQPQHF NA TRBJ1-5 TRBV5-1
CASVEGVSGETQYF NA TRBJ2-5 TRBV7-9
CASILSNTEAFF NA TRBJ1-1 TRBV6-1
CASRGPIKGVRGYTF NA TRBJ1-2 TRBV28
CSVEGGDRDLRYNEQFF TRBD1 TRBJ2-1 TRBV29-1
CAIEWTSGRALETQYF TRBD2 TRBJ2-5 TRBV10-3
CAITSDRGGTEAFF TRBD1 TRBJ1-1 TRBV10-3
CASSRLAGNNEQFF TRBD2 NA TRBV7-3
CALVWAPTPSGRGGSYNEQFF TRBD2 TRBJ2-1 TRBV7-3
CASSYSSGSYSDTQYF TRBD2 TRBJ2-3 TRBV6-6
CASSVTGPDTQYF TRBD1 TRBJ2-3 TRBV5-4
CASRQGGNTEAFF NA TRBJ1-1 TRBV7-3
CASSSPSTEF NA TRBJ1-2 TRBV5-1
CASSATGQGNTGELFF TRBD1 TRBJ2-2 TRBV5-1
CASSRTSGVQDTQYF TRBD2 TRBJ2-3 TRBV7-3
CASSRAAQETQYF NA TRBJ2-5 TRBV7-9
CASSPGRSGDTQYF NA TRBJ2-3 TRBV5-1
CAIASHRGEQYF NA TRBJ2-7 TRBV28
CASSLGGGGGTGELFF TRBD1 TRBJ2-2 TRBV7-6
CASRASGARNEQYF NA TRBJ2-7 TRBV13
CASSPTPGNTEAFF NA TRBJ1-1 TRBV9
CASSQQGGQPQHF NA TRBJ1-5 TRBV4-1
CASSGLSGSGSDTQYF TRBD2 TRBJ2-3 TRBV9
CATSGLDARIYGYTF NA TRBJ1-2 TRBV15
CASSLIRGANTEAFF NA TRBJ1-1 TRBV7-9
CSAGTVYGYTF TRBD1 TRBJ1-2 TRBV20-1
CASSLESDTPGENEQFF NA TRBJ2-1 TRBV7-9
CASSPDSSYEQYF NA TRBJ2-7 TRBV28
CASSYSRGGTAQPQHF NA TRBJ1-5 TRBV6-6
CASSLGGQGGGGWGETQYF NA TRBJ2-5 TRBV7-8
CASSRQGNSYEQYF NA TRBJ2-7 TRBV19